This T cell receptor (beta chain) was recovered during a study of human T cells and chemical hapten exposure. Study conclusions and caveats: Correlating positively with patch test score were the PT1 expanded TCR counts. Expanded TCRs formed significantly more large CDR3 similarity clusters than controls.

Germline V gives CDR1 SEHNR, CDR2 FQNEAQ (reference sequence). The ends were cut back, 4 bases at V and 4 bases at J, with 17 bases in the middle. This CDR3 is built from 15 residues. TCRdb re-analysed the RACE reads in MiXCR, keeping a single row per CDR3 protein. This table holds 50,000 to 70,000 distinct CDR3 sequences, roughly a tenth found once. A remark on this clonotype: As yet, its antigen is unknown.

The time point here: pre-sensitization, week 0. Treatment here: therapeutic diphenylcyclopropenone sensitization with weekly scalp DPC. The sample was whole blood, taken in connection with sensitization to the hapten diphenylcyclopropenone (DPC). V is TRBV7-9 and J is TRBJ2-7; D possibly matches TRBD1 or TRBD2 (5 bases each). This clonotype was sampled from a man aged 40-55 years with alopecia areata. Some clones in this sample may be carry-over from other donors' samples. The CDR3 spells CASSSGPAGGYEQYF. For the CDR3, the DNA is TGTGCCAGCAGCTCCGGACCCGCTGGGGGTTACGAGCAGTACTTC.